A selection of T cell receptor beta chains follows, all from one sample in a study of graft-versus-host responses after intestinal transplantation. TCRdb's table, derived via immunoSEQ multiplex PCR, lists solely in-frame clones and lacks some. The sample comprises 65,000 to 90,000 clones, 89% of which are singletons, and roughly 2.5% rests with the top ten. These receptors' targets are unknown. The sample was unstimulated CD8+ T cells sorted from spleen or lymph node cells, taken before intestinal transplant. The receptors derive from a human donor who received an intestinal transplant. The CDR3 runs from the conserved cysteine through the conserved F or W. D genes are given only for firm matches. Clone size, where shown, is once, few, many, or a class for clones that have expanded.

d_call j_call v_call clone_size cdr3_nt cdr3_aa
NA TRBJ2-1 TRBV2 NA TGTGCCACGGGACAGTCGGGCGGGAGGTTTTACAATGAGCAGTTCTTC CATGQSGGRFYNEQFF
TRBD2 TRBJ2-2 TRBV7-9 NA TGTGCCAGCAGCTTCCCTCGGCCGGGACTACCCACCGGGGAGCTGTTTTTT CASSFPRPGLPTGELFF
NA TRBJ1-5 TRBV28 NA TGTGCCAGCACTCCGACAGGCGAGATCAATCAGCCCCAGCATTTT CASTPTGEINQPQHF
NA TRBJ2-7 TRBV11-2 NA TGTGCCAGCAGCTCCGAGGTTACCTACGAGCAGTACTTC CASSSEVTYEQYF
NA TRBJ1-1 TRBV5-1 NA TGCGCCAGCAGCCTGAAGCCACAGAAGAACACTGAAGCTTTCTTT CASSLKPQKNTEAFF
NA TRBJ1-6 TRBV4-2 NA TGTGCCAGCAGCCAAAGACCGACACCCTATAATTCACCCCTCCACTTT CASSQRPTPYNSPLHF
TRBD2 TRBJ2-5 TRBV7-6 NA TGTGCCAGCAGCTTAGCGGCCACTAGCGGAATACAAGAGACCCAGTACTTC CASSLAATSGIQETQYF
NA TRBJ2-2 TRBV4-1 NA TGCGCCAGCAGCCAAGATCCAGCGGCGACCGGGGAGCTGTTTTTT CASSQDPAATGELFF
TRBD1 TRBJ1-1 TRBV6-1 once TGTGCCAGCAGTGAACCCACAGGGGTGAACACTGAAGCTTTCTTT CASSEPTGVNTEAFF
NA TRBJ2-7 TRBV2 NA TGTGCCAGCAGCGTCACGATCACAGGGACCCCAACCTACGAGCAGTACTTC CASSVTITGTPTYEQYF
NA TRBJ1-2 TRBV9 NA TGTGCCAGCAGCGTACAACCCGTCCCAGGGGAAGGCTACACCTTC CASSVQPVPGEGYTF
TRBD2 TRBJ2-7 TRBV27 NA TGTGCCAGCAGTCCCACCCCCCGGGAGGGCCTTGGCGAGCAGTACTTC CASSPTPREGLGEQYF
TRBD1 TRBJ1-2 TRBV11-2 NA TGTGCCAGCAGCTTAGTGGGCCTGCAGGGGGCTAACTATGGCTACACCTTC CASSLVGLQGANYGYTF
NA TRBJ1-2 TRBV27 NA TGTGCCAGCAGTTTATCGGGTGGGGCCGACTATGGCTACACCTTC CASSLSGGADYGYTF
NA TRBJ2-7 TRBV27 NA TGTGCCAGCAGTTCCGGGTCCACCTACGAGCAGTACTTC CASSSGSTYEQYF
TRBD1 TRBJ2-5 TRBV7-9 NA TGTGCCAGCAGCCCGGACAGGGGGCGAGGTGAGACCCAGTACTTC CASSPDRGRGETQYF
NA TRBJ1-1 TRBV6-1 NA TGTGCCAGCAGTGAAGCGCTAGCAGGGGCGAACACTGAAGCTTTCTTT CASSEALAGANTEAFF
TRBD2 TRBJ2-7 TRBV28 NA TGTGCCAGCAGACCCTGGGCGGAACTAGCGTACGAGCAGTACTTC CASRPWAELAYEQYF
NA TRBJ2-7 TRBV30 NA TGTGCCTGGAGTGTATCTCTCTACGAGCAGTACTTC CAWSVSLYEQYF
NA TRBJ2-3 TRBV10-3 NA TGTGCCATCAGTGAGTCCGCAGCGGAGCACACAGATACGCAGTATTTT CAISESAAEHTDTQYF
TRBD2 TRBJ2-7 TRBV9 NA TGTGCCAGCAGCCCCTCGGGTGGTGGGAGGGATCTCTACGAGCAGTACTTC CASSPSGGGRDLYEQYF
NA TRBJ2-7 TRBV10-3 NA TGTGCCATCAGTGAGTCGGGGCAGCCCTACTGGGTCTACGAGCAGTACTTC CAISESGQPYWVYEQYF
NA TRBJ1-5 TRBV27 NA TGTGCCAGCAGTGTGACAGGTTACAATCAGCCCCAGCATTTT CASSVTGYNQPQHF
TRBD1 TRBJ1-5 TRBV6-1 NA TGTGCCAGCCGAAGAGGGGGCGGCAATCAGCCCCAGCATTTT CASRRGGGNQPQHF
NA TRBJ1-2 TRBV7-9 NA TGTGCCAGCAGCGGGGCGGCACGGAACTATGGCTACACCTTC CASSGAARNYGYTF
NA TRBJ1-2 TRBV5-1 NA TGCGCCAGCAGCAATAAGCCGGACAGCGGCTATGGCTACACCTTC CASSNKPDSGYGYTF
TRBD1 TRBJ2-7 TRBV10-3 NA TGTGCCATCAGTGAACAAGCCGACGGACAGGGGGCCTCCTACGAGCAGTACTTC CAISEQADGQGASYEQYF
NA TRBJ1-2 TRBV2 NA TGTGCCAGTCAGGGTCTCGAGGACTATGGCTACACCTTC CASQGLEDYGYTF
NA TRBJ2-7 TRBV6-5 NA TGTGCCAGCAGTTACTCCCGGGGCAGGGGATCCTACGAGCAGTACTTC CASSYSRGRGSYEQYF
TRBD2 TRBJ2-3 TRBV4-2 NA TGTGCCAGCAGCCAAGAAAACAGCGGGGGAGATACGCAGTATTTT CASSQENSGGDTQYF
NA TRBJ2-3 TRBV11-2 NA TGTGCCAGCAGCTTAGATGCGGTAGCGGAAGATACGCAGTATTTT CASSLDAVAEDTQYF
TRBD2 TRBJ2-1 TRBV10-2 NA TGCGCCAGCAGTGACCCTAGCGGGCTCACGCCCTACAATGAGCAGTTCTTC CASSDPSGLTPYNEQFF
TRBD1 TRBJ2-4 TRBV28 NA TGTGCCAGCAGTACCGGGACAGCTTCGGCCAAAAACATTCAGTACTTC CASSTGTASAKNIQYF
NA TRBJ2-7 TRBV4-1 NA TGCGCCAGCAGCCAAGAAAGCCGGAGCTCCTACGAGCAGTACTTC CASSQESRSSYEQYF
NA TRBJ1-2 TRBV7-6 once TGTGCCAGCAGCTCCCCGGGGGGGGCTGGCGGCTACACCTTC CASSSPGGAGGYTF
NA TRBJ2-2 TRBV18 NA TGTGCCAGCTCACCAATTATATGGGGCTCGAGCGGGGAGCTGTTTTTT CASSPIIWGSSGELFF
TRBD2 TRBJ2-2 TRBV5-1 NA TGCGCCAGCAAAAGGGGACTAGGGAACACCGGGGAGCTGTTTTTT CASKRGLGNTGELFF
TRBD2 TRBJ2-7 TRBV9 once TGTGCCAGCAGCGTAGAGGGACTAGCTGTGGATGAGCAGTACTTC CASSVEGLAVDEQYF
NA TRBJ2-7 TRBV7-2 NA TGTGCCAGCAGCTTATCTGGGTGGCAGGGGCCTCAGTACGAGCAGTACTTC CASSLSGWQGPQYEQYF
NA TRBJ2-7 TRBV6-1 NA TGTGCCAGCAGTGAAGTTGCAAGTAGCTCCTACGAGCAGTACTTC CASSEVASSSYEQYF
TRBD2 TRBJ2-7 TRBV6-6 NA TGTGCCAGCAGTCCTAGCGGGAAGTACGAGCAGTACTTC CASSPSGKYEQYF
NA TRBJ2-7 TRBV28 NA TGTGCCAGCAGTCCCCCCGGGGAGCAGTACTTC CASSPPGEQYF